The entry that follows covers one T cell receptor beta chain sequence. Antigen specificity is unknown. The CDR3 end shows no conserved phenylalanine or tryptophan, and so a read error is likely. The time point is: patch test 3, about 24 weeks after DPC sensitization. Treatment defined: therapeutic diphenylcyclopropenone sensitization with weekly scalp DPC. Ahead of applying each patch test, blood was sampled. People who gave samples had alopecia, were 18 to 70 years old, and were suitable for DPC. These data belong to a study of human T cells and chemical hapten exposure. Study conclusions and caveats: Relative to controls, expanded TCRs formed significantly more large CDR3 similarity clusters. Counts of TCRs above 1 in 1000 frequency stayed unchanged with DPC sensitization.

One entry per CDR3 protein, called by TCRdb with MiXCR from the RACE reads. The sample includes about 97,000 distinct CDR3 sequences, 27% of them seen just once. The sample here was whole blood, taken in connection with sensitization to the hapten diphenylcyclopropenone (DPC). The sequence was obtained from a man in his forties or fifties with alopecia areata. Some clones in this sample may be carry-over from other donors' samples.

Written as DNA, the CDR3 is TGTGCCAGCAGCTCCTTTAGCGAGGATACGCAGTATTAT. Protein: CASSSFSEDTQYY. This sequence joins TRBV7-9 and TRBJ2-3; tentative D call: TRBD2 (5 bases). The CDR3 contains 13 residues. Trimming took 4 bases from V and 6 from J, leaving 11 bases between them. CDR1 is SEHNR and CDR2 is FQNEAQ in the germline V gene (reference sequence).